A single sample gave rise to the 28 T cell receptor beta chains below, sequenced in a study of cytomegalovirus exposure and HLA in healthy donors. PCR used 60 Vbeta primers and 13 Jbeta primers. Assay: immunoSEQ multiplex PCR; the TCRdb copy retains only in-frame clones and omits some. This table holds 75,000 to 100,000 clones, around 70% found once. The sequenced sample was PBMCs. The source of these receptors is a man aged 55 to 69 in good health and CMV-seronegative.

The chain recombines TRBV25-1 with TRBJ2-1; 9 nucleotides agree with TRBD2. This CDR3 has 15 amino acids. Germline CDR1 reads MGHDK; CDR2 reads SYGVNS. The trim removed 8 bases at V and 7 bases at J, leaving 12 bases unmatched. CDR3 DNA sequence: TGTGCCAGCTCCAGTAGCGGGGGAGTCAGGAATGAGCAGTTCTTC. This sequence encodes CASSSSGGVRNEQFF.

This clone was seen just once. The J gene is TRBJ2-2, the V gene TRBV7-2; 12 bases are a match to TRBD2. The CDR3 length is 16 residues. V lost 9 bases to trimming and J lost 1 base; unmatched junction nucleotides: 6. Germline-derived CDR1 and CDR2 are SGHTA and FQGNSA. The CDR3 DNA reads as TGTGCCAGAGAAAGGACTAGCGGGATGAACACCGGGGAGCTGTTTTTT. The encoded protein is CARERTSGMNTGELFF.

The chain couples TRBV19 to TRBJ1-4, with D tentatively TRBD1 (6 bases). This CDR3 spans 16 amino acids. The V and J ends lost 4 bases and 4 bases respectively, with 16 bases between them. Germline V gene lookup returns CDR1 LNHDA and CDR2 SQIVND (reference sequence). The CDR3 bases are TGTGCCAGTAGTACCGCCCCGGACAGCAATAATGAAAAACTGTTTTTT. Translation gives CASSTAPDSNNEKLFF.

The gene calls are TRBV6-5 and TRBJ1-1; D is perhaps TRBD1 (5 bases). The CDR3 has 13 residues. Germline CDR1 MNHEY, CDR2 SVGAGI. The ends were cut back, 7 bases at V and 4 bases at J, with 13 bases in the middle. CDR3 bases: TGTGCCAGCAACCCTCGGAGGGGCACTGAAGCTTTCTTT. Encoded protein: CASNPRRGTEAFF.

The CDR3 protein is CASRLAMSTDTQYF. CDR3 in DNA: TGTGCCAGCAGACTAGCAATGAGCACAGATACGCAGTATTTT. V and J are TRBV6-5 and TRBJ2-3; D is perhaps TRBD2 (6 bases). The CDR3 sequence is 14 residues long. Trimming cost V 6 bases and J 0 bases, with 10 bases left between them. The germline CDR1 and CDR2 sequences are MNHEY and SVGAGI.

The chain is built from TRBV5-6 and TRBJ1-2, with D possibly TRBD1 on 5 matching bases. The germline CDR1 and CDR2 sequences are SGHDT and YYEEEE. CDR3 size: 14 residues. Trimming cost V 1 base and J 3 bases, with 10 bases left between them. CDR3 sequence (DNA): TGTGCCAGCAGCTTGTATGTCAGGGACTATGGCTACACCTTC. Protein product: CASSLYVRDYGYTF.

In its sample, this clone was seen a few times. The chain has TRBV19 and TRBJ2-2; D possibly corresponds to TRBD1 (5 bases). V was shortened by 7 bases and J by 0 bases, with 18 bases between the two germline ends. Germline CDR1 LNHDA, CDR2 SQIVND (reference sequence). This CDR3 comprises 17 residues. The CDR3 DNA follows: TGTGCCAGTACTGGTGGGTCGGACACCTCGAACACCGGGGAGCTGTTTTTT. This gives the protein CASTGGSDTSNTGELFF.

This clone turned up a few times. The V call is TRBV30, the J call TRBJ1-4; possible D gene TRBD1, 6 bases. The CDR3 loop spans 12 amino acids. Germline V gene lookup returns CDR1 GTSNPN and CDR2 SVGIG (reference sequence). The germline V and J ends were trimmed by 5 bases and 2 bases, with 6 bases remaining between them. The DNA for the CDR3 is TGTGCCTGGGGACAGACTAATGAAAAACTGTTTTTT. It codes for CAWGQTNEKLFF.

The rearrangement uses TRBV19 and TRBJ2-5, with 9 bases aligning to TRBD1. The length of the CDR3 is 16 residues. Trimming cost V 5 bases and J 4 bases; bases outside gene matches: 11. The germline CDR1 and CDR2 sequences are LNHDA and SQIVND (reference sequence). The CDR3 is CASSPHPGQGGETQYF. The CDR3, as DNA: TGTGCCAGTAGTCCACACCCGGGACAGGGTGGAGAGACCCAGTACTTC.

The sample holds a few counts of this clone. This chain uses TRBV25-1 with TRBJ2-5; perhaps TRBD2 as D (5 bases). The V and J ends lost 5 bases and 4 bases respectively, with 14 bases between them. CDR1 is MGHDK, CDR2 SYGVNS, per germline. CDR3 length: 14 residues. CDR3 coding DNA: TGTGCCAGCAGTAGGGAGATTACCCCAGAGACCCAGTACTTC. Translation: CASSREITPETQYF. Looking up the rest from reference TRBV25-1 and TRBJ2-5 gives the full variable domain: EADIYQTPRYLVIGTGKKITLECSQTMGHDKMYWYQQDPGMELHLIHYSYGVNSTEKGDLSSESTVSRIRTEHFPLTLESARPSHTSQYLCASSREITPETQYFGPGTRLLVL.

The chain links TRBV9 to TRBJ2-7; TRBD2 matches at 12 bases. The germline gives CDR1 SGDLS, CDR2 YYNGEE. J was trimmed by 1 base and V by 4 bases; bases with no gene match: 24. This CDR3 comprises 22 residues. The CDR3, as DNA: TGTGCCAGCAGCCCCTCTCCTCCGGTCGCTAGCGGGAGGGGGCTTAAGTCCTACGAGCAGTACTTC. Translation: CASSPSPPVASGRGLKSYEQYF.

The chain recombines TRBV6-5 with TRBJ1-4; D may be TRBD1 (5 bases). V dropped 0 bases and J dropped 7 bases, with 12 bases sitting between them. The CDR3 covers 15 residues. The V gene's germline CDR1 is MNHEY and CDR2 SVGAGI. The CDR3 is CASSYSQGSGEKLFF. As DNA, the CDR3 is TGTGCCAGCAGTTACTCTCAGGGATCGGGTGAAAAACTGTTTTTT.

The chain has TRBV28 and TRBJ2-7; D gene uncertain. The CDR3 has 12 amino acids. CDR1 and CDR2 from the germline V gene are MDHEN and SYDVKM. V gave up 6 bases and J gave up 3 bases, with 9 bases separating them. The CDR3 DNA reads as TGTGCCAGCAGCTATGAGGTCTACGAGCAGTACTTC. Its protein is CASSYEVYEQYF.

The chain joins TRBV25-1 to TRBJ1-2, with D possibly TRBD1 on 5 matching bases. Trimming removed 4 bases at V and 4 bases at J, with 10 bases between. The germline gives CDR1 MGHDK, CDR2 SYGVNS. The CDR3 has 13 amino acids. Written as DNA, the CDR3 is TGTGCCAGCAGTGGCCGGGGGGTCTATGGCTACACCTTC. This sequence encodes CASSGRGVYGYTF.

The V call is TRBV5-1, the J call TRBJ2-2; TRBD1 agrees at 7 bases. Unmatched junction bases numbered 4, after V lost 4 bases and J lost 1 base. The germline V gene encodes CDR1 SGHRS and CDR2 YFSETQ. There are 15 residues in the CDR3. CDR3 protein: CASSPGQENTGELFF. The CDR3 DNA is TGCGCCAGCAGCCCCGGACAGGAGAACACCGGGGAGCTGTTTTTT.

This clone was observed once. The genes are TRBV28 and TRBJ2-5, with TRBD1 identical over 10 bases. V trimming: 11 bases; J trimming: 5 bases; junction bases outside the gene matches: 8. CDR3 length equals 13 residues. CDR1 is MDHEN and CDR2 is SYDVKM in the germline V gene. The CDR3 sequence: CASRGTGAETQYF. For the CDR3, the DNA is TGTGCCTCCAGGGGGACAGGGGCCGAGACCCAGTACTTC. The variable domain in full, with the rest retrieved from reference TRBV28 and TRBJ2-5, is DVKVTQSSRYLVKRTGEKVFLECVQDMDHENMFWYRQDPGLGLRLIYFSYDVKMKEKGDIPEGYSVSREKKERFSLILESASTNQTSMYLCASRGTGAETQYFGPGTRLLVL.

This clone is medium-sized by share. The chain recombines TRBV27 with TRBJ2-7, with TRBD1 as a possible D gene (6 bases). This CDR3 is built from 15 residues. The germline V and J ends were trimmed by 6 bases and 3 bases, with 18 bases remaining between them. From germline, CDR1 is MNHEY and CDR2 SMNVEV (reference sequence). CDR3 in amino acids: CASSSTGTPRYEQYF. In DNA form, the CDR3 reads TGTGCCAGCAGCTCAACCGGGACACCTCGCTACGAGCAGTACTTC.

This clone turned up a few times. The chain uses TRBV18 and TRBJ2-2; possibly TRBD2 for D (6 bases). Looked up from germline, CDR1 is KGHSH and CDR2 is LQKENI. Trimming removed 0 bases at V and 6 bases at J, with 17 bases between. This CDR3 is 17 amino acids long. The CDR3 DNA reads as TGTGCCAGCTCACCACCTTTTGGGGGGTCTTCATCCGGGGAGCTGTTTTTT. Protein sequence: CASSPPFGGSSSGELFF.

V and J are TRBV15 and TRBJ2-1, with TRBD2 matching 10 bases. Germline-derived CDR1 and CDR2 are LNHNV and YYDKDF (reference sequence). The CDR3 has 15 residues. J was trimmed by 9 bases and V by 5 bases; bases with no gene match: 10. The CDR3 coding sequence is TGTGCCACCAGCGACTCTAGCGGGAGTTTCCTTGAGCAGTTCTTC. Translating it yields CATSDSSGSFLEQFF.

The rearrangement joins TRBV5-1 to TRBJ1-1; possibly TRBD1 for D (5 bases). Germline CDR1 and CDR2: SGHRS and YFSETQ. V lost 0 bases, J lost 4 bases, and 13 bases lay in between. CDR3 length: 15 residues. As DNA, the CDR3 is TGCGCCAGCAGCTTGGAGGTTGGGGGGAGCACTGAAGCTTTCTTT. Translating it yields CASSLEVGGSTEAFF. The full variable domain, in which reference TRBV5-1 and TRBJ1-1 provide the parts outside the CDR3, is KAGVTQTPRYLIKTRGQQVTLSCSPISGHRSVSWYQQTPGQGLQFLFEYFSETQRNKGNFPGRFSGRQFSNSRSEMNVSTLELGDSALYLCASSLEVGGSTEAFFGQGTRLTVV.

The J gene is TRBJ1-1, the V gene TRBV29-1; 11 nucleotides agree with TRBD1. The trim removed 7 bases at V and 6 bases at J, leaving 13 bases unmatched. From germline, CDR1 is SQVTM and CDR2 ANQGSEA. This CDR3 spans 15 amino acids. In DNA, the CDR3 is TGCAGCGGAGGGACAGGGGGTCTTCGGGACCCTGAAGCTTTCTTT. This translates into CSGGTGGLRDPEAFF.

This clone appeared a few times. The V call is TRBV9, the J call TRBJ1-4; 7 nucleotides agree with TRBD1. Losses at the gene ends were 0 bases for V and 4 bases for J; bases not matched to a gene: 3. This CDR3 is 15 amino acids long. Germline CDR1 SGDLS, CDR2 YYNGEE. The CDR3 loop is CASSVGTGSNEKLFF. The CDR3, as DNA: TGTGCCAGCAGCGTAGGGACAGGAAGTAATGAAAAACTGTTTTTT.

The V gene is TRBV6-1, the J gene TRBJ1-4; no clear D. Trimming removed 2 bases from V and 7 bases from J, with 14 bases in between. From germline, CDR1 is MNHNS and CDR2 SASEGT. There are 15 residues in the CDR3. This chain's CDR3 is CASSELSNLREKLFF. In DNA form, the CDR3 reads TGTGCCAGCAGTGAACTTTCGAATCTGCGTGAAAAACTGTTTTTT.

The chain uses TRBV30 and TRBJ2-7; 8 nucleotides agree with TRBD1. With V trimmed by 3 bases and J by 4 bases, 8 bases remained unmatched. The CDR3 runs to 14 residues. The germline CDR1 and CDR2 sequences are GTSNPN and SVGIG (reference sequence). This chain's CDR3 is CAWSAQGARYEQYF. The CDR3 nucleotides are TGTGCCTGGAGCGCTCAGGGGGCGAGGTACGAGCAGTACTTC.

J is TRBJ1-5 and V is TRBV14, with D hard to call. The germline V and J ends were trimmed by 1 base and 1 base, with 5 bases remaining between them. This CDR3 spans 14 amino acids. The V gene's germline CDR1 is SGHDN and CDR2 FVKESK. This CDR3 reads CASSQGGSNQPQHF. The CDR3 DNA reads TGTGCCAGCAGCCAAGGCGGCAGCAATCAGCCCCAGCATTTT.

The rearrangement joins TRBV6-5 to TRBJ1-1; no clear D gene. Deletions cut 6 bases from V and 7 bases from J, with 15 bases between. This CDR3 has 13 residues. CDR1 and CDR2 (germline): MNHEY, SVGAGI. CDR3 in DNA: TGTGCCAGCAGCACGCCCGGGATCTTTGAAGCTTTCTTT. It codes for CASSTPGIFEAFF.

This chain uses TRBV2 with TRBJ2-5; D may be TRBD1 (6 bases). This CDR3 is built from 15 residues. Germline loops: CDR1 SNHLY, CDR2 FYNNEI. The V and J ends lost 8 bases and 1 base respectively, with 17 bases between them. The CDR3: CASRPPGVVQETQYF. CDR3 bases: TGTGCCAGCCGACCGCCAGGGGTGGTCCAAGAGACCCAGTACTTC.

This chain links TRBV19 with TRBJ1-5; the match to TRBD1 covers 9 bases. Germline V gives CDR1 LNHDA, CDR2 SQIVND (reference sequence). The CDR3 loop spans 20 amino acids. The ends lost 0 bases at V and 0 bases at J; junction bases unmatched: 12. DNA for the CDR3: TGTGCCAGTAGTATAGATTCCCGGACAGGGGAAAGAAATAGCAATCAGCCCCAGCATTTT. Translation: CASSIDSRTGERNSNQPQHF.